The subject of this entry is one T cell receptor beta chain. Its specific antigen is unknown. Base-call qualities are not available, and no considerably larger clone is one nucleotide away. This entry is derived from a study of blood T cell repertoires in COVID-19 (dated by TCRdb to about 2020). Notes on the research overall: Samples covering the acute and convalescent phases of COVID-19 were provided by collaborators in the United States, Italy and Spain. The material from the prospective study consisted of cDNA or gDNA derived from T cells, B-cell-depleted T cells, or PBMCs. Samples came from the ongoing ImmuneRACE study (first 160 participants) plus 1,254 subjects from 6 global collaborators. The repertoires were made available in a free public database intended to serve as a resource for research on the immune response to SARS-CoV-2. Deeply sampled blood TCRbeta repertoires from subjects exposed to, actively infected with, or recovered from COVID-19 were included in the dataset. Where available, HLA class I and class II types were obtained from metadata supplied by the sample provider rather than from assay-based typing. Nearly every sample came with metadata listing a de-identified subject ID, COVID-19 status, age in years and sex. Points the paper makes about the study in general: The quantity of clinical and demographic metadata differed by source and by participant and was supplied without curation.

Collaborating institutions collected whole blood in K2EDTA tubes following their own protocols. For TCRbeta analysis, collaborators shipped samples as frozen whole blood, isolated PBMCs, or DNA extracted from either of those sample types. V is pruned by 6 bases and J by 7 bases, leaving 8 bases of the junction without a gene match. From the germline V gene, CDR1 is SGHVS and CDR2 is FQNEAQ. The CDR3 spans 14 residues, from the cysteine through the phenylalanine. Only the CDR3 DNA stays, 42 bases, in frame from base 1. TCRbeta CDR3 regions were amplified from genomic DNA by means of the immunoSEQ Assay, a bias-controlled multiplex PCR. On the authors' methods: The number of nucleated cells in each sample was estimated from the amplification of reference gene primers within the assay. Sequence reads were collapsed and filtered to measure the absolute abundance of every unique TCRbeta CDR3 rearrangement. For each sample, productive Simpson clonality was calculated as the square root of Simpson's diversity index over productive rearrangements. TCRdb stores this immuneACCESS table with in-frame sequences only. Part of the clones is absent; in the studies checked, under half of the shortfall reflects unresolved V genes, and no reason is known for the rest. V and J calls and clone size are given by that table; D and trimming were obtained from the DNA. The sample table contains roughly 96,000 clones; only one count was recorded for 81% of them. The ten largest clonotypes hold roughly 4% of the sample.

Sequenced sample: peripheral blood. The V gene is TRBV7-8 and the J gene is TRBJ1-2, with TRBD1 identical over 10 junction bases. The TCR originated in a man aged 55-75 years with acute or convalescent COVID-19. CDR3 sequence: CASSFDRGLTGYTF. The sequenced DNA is TGTGCCAGCAGTTTTGACAGGGGGCTGACTGGCTACACCTTC.